This TCR beta chain derives from a study of blood T cell repertoires in COVID-19. Germline CDR1 reads GTSNPN; CDR2 reads SVGIG (reference sequence). Trimming took off 2 bases at V and 5 bases at J, with 9 bases between the two ends. The CDR3 spans 12 residues. Profiling relied on immunoSEQ multiplex PCR, and the TCRdb table lists in-frame clones only, not all of them. In the table there are approximately 160,000 clones, 75% to 85% of which are singletons. This clone has just one count. V and J are TRBV30 and TRBJ1-1; D gene unclear. The clonotype was recovered from a human donor in a cohort sampled during active COVID-19. Sequencing was done on a sample of peripheral blood. Here the CDR3 DNA reads TGTGCCTGGAGTTCCTCCGGGACTGAAGCTTTCTTT. It codes for CAWSSSGTEAFF.